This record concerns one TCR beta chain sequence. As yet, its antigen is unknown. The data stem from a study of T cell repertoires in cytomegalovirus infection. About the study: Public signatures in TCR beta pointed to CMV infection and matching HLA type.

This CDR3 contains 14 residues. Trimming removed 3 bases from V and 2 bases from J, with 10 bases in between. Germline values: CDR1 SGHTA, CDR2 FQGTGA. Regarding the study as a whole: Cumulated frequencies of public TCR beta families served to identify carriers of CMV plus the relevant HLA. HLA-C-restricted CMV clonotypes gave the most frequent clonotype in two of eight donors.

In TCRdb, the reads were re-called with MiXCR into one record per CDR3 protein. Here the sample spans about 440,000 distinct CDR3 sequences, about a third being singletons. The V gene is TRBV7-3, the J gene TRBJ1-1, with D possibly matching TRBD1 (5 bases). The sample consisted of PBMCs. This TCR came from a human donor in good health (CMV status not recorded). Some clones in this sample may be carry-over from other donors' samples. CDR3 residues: CASSLSGHNTEAFF. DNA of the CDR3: TGTGCCAGCAGCTTGTCAGGGCATAACACTGAAGCTTTCTTT.